This T cell receptor beta chain is from a study of Ad26.COV2.S vaccination and SARS-CoV-2 variants (dated by TCRdb to the early 2020s). With regard to the full study: Vaccine-arm donors came from COV1001, a multicentre, randomized, double-blind, placebo-controlled phase I-IIa trial of Ad26.COV2.S in healthy adults. Throughout the experiments and outcome assessment, investigators stayed blinded to trial group allocation. Trial participants were randomized into five groups of five, in which low-dose or high-dose Ad26.COV2.S was given once or twice, or placebo was given on both occasions. The specificity and breadth of SARS-CoV-2-reactive T cell receptors after Ad26.COV2.S vaccination were assessed by TCRbeta repertoire sequencing. Ad26.COV2.S was administered intramuscularly at 5 x 10^10 or 1 x 10^11 viral particles, either as a single shot or as two shots given 56 days apart. A total of around 32 samples were included in the TCR-sequenced set, comprising about 20 Ad26.COV2.S vaccine recipients, 5 placebo recipients and 8 SARS-CoV-2 convalescent individuals.

The immunoSEQ Assay was used to sequence TCRbeta CDR3 regions. After extraction, genomic DNA underwent amplification by bias-controlled multiplex PCR, followed by high-throughput sequencing. The study's own analysis went as follows. To quantify the absolute abundance of each unique TCRbeta CDR3 region, sequences were collapsed and filtered. Usable DNA was measured by amplifying reference genes present in all nucleated cells, and TCRbeta template counts were normalized to that usable DNA to estimate T cell fraction. Repertoire TCRs were annotated as SARS-CoV-2-specific when V gene, CDR3 amino acid sequence and J gene were exactly matched to a known reactive TCR set. The reference SARS-CoV-2 TCR set was obtained from MIRA and was filtered for enrichment in COVID-19-positive ImmuneCODE repertoires, whereby public or cross-reactive TCRs were removed. Drawing on the MIRA antigens, annotated TCRs were analysed further at the level of specific ORF or position within ORF. Depth was the summed frequency of annotated unique rearrangements, while breadth was defined as annotated unique rearrangements over total unique productive rearrangements. Two-sided Wilcoxon rank-sum tests were used to compare TCR breadth between groups. In TCRdb, the immuneACCESS table is reduced to in-frame sequences with V and J assigned. These tables do not hold every clone; where another copy was compared, an unresolved V gene accounts for under half, and the others remain unexplained. That table furnishes V, J and clone size, whereas the DNA furnished D and trimming. The sample records hundreds of thousands of clones, roughly 90% of which are singletons. The ten largest clones add up to over 9% of the sample.

Comments on this clone: Its target antigen remains unknown. No much larger clone exists at a distance of one base, and base qualities are not known.

What the treatment or condition label conveys for this sample: 15 to 20 received Ad26.COV2.S at low or high dose, single or two shots; 5 received placebo; per-sample allocation not given. For vaccine and placebo recipients, repertoires were sequenced using samples collected on day 63 after the first injection. In Cohort 1b, about two dozen adults aged 18-55 years were enrolled at a single site in Boston, USA, between 29 July and 7 August 2020. Ad26.COV2.S was a replication-incompetent adenovirus type 26 vector that expressed a prefusion-stabilized SARS-CoV-2 spike protein derived from the original Wuhan strain. The junction shows trimming of 0 bases on V and 4 bases on J, plus 15 bases between the germline ends. Per the germline V gene, LGHNA is the CDR1 and YSLEER is the CDR2. The CDR3 goes from the cysteine to the phenylalanine over 16 residues. The kept DNA is CDR3 alone, 48 bases in frame from the first base.

What the study reported, not specific to this receptor: Higher spike-specific TCR breadth was observed in Ad26.COV2.S recipients than in placebo recipients (P = 0.0014). After vaccination, spike-specific CD8+ and CD4+ T cell responses were reported to show substantial breadth. The authors noted that total T cell responses may have been underestimated by the TCR breadth and depth analyses. The study lacked the statistical power to compare responses across vaccine doses or regimens. Vaccine and placebo recipients had similar non-spike TCR breadth, a finding consistent with the vaccine containing only spike.

The V gene is TRBV4-3 and the J gene is TRBJ2-5; TRBD1 is a possible D gene, resting on 6 matching bases. This clonotype was obtained from a person aged 18-65 years who received the Ad26.COV2.S COVID-19 vaccine or a placebo. The starting material was peripheral blood, obtained in a trial of Ad26.COV2.S vaccine versus placebo. The CDR3 region: CASSQDLQGPIETQYF. The sequenced DNA is TGCGCCAGCAGCCAAGATCTACAGGGACCCATAGAGACCCAGTACTTC.